This T cell receptor beta chain was observed in a study of blood T cell repertoires in COVID-19 (TCRdb year 2020). General notes on the study: Collaborator samples came from the United States, Italy and Spain and covered acute and convalescent phases of COVID-19. The material from the prospective study consisted of cDNA or gDNA derived from T cells, B-cell-depleted T cells, or PBMCs. Deeply sampled blood TCRbeta repertoires from subjects exposed to, actively infected with, or recovered from COVID-19 were included in the dataset. The repertoires were made available in a free public database intended to serve as a resource for research on the immune response to SARS-CoV-2. Samples were obtained from the ongoing ImmuneRACE study (first 160 participants) and from roughly 1,300 subjects provided by 6 global collaborators. A de-identified subject ID, COVID-19 status, age in years and sex were almost always included in the sample metadata. HLA class I and class II types, where available, came from metadata supplied by the sample provider rather than from assay-based typing. General findings and caveats noted by the study authors: How much clinical and demographic metadata was included differed by source and by participant, and the metadata was provided uncurated.

A word on this clone: This clone's antigen is unknown. It has no much larger one-base neighbor in the sample; base qualities were not kept.

Each collaborating institution followed its own protocols to collect whole blood in K2EDTA tubes. Collaborator samples were shipped for TCRbeta analysis as frozen whole blood, isolated PBMCs, or DNA extracted from either sample type. V ends up 3 bases short and J 4 bases short, with an unmatched junction base count of 10. For CDR1 and CDR2, the germline V gene (reference sequence) lists SGHNT and YYREEE. Including the terminal cysteine and phenylalanine, the CDR3 comprises 16 residues. The only DNA kept is the CDR3, 48 bases in frame from the first base. TCRbeta CDR3 regions were amplified from genomic DNA by means of the immunoSEQ Assay, a bias-controlled multiplex PCR. On the study's bioinformatics: The number of nucleated cells in each sample was estimated from the amplification of reference gene primers within the assay. Sequence reads were collapsed and filtered to measure the absolute abundance of every unique TCRbeta CDR3 rearrangement. For each sample, productive Simpson clonality was calculated by taking the square root of Simpson's diversity index across productive rearrangements. TCRdb mirrors the immuneACCESS table, restricted to in-frame sequences. Some clones are absent from its copies; in checked studies, under half trace to an unresolved V gene, and the reason for the others is unknown. V and J calls and clone size are copied from that table; D and trimming were computed from the DNA. The sample table shows some 160,000 clones, and 78% are seen once. The top ten hold approximately 14% of the sample.

The chain is assembled from TRBV5-4 and TRBJ2-1, and 7 junctional nucleotides match TRBD2. This clonotype was obtained from a woman of 80 years or more with acute or convalescent COVID-19. The sequenced material came from peripheral blood. This receptor carries the CDR3 CASSYGSGTGYNEQFF. In nucleotides, the sequence is TGTGCCAGCAGCTACGGAAGCGGGACGGGGTACAATGAGCAGTTCTTC.